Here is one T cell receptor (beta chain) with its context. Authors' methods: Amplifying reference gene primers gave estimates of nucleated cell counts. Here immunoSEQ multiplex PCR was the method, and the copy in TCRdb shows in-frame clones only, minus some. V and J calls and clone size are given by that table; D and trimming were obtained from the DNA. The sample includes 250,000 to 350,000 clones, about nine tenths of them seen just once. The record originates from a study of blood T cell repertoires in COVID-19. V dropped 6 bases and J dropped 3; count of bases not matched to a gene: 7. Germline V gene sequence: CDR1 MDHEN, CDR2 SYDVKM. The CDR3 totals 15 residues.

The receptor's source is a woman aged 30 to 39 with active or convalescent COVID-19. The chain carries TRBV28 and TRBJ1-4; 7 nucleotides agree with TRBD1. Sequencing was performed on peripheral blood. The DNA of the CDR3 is TGTGCCAGCAGGATAGGGGGCCGGGCTAATGAAAAACTGTTTTTT. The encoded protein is CASRIGGRANEKLFF.